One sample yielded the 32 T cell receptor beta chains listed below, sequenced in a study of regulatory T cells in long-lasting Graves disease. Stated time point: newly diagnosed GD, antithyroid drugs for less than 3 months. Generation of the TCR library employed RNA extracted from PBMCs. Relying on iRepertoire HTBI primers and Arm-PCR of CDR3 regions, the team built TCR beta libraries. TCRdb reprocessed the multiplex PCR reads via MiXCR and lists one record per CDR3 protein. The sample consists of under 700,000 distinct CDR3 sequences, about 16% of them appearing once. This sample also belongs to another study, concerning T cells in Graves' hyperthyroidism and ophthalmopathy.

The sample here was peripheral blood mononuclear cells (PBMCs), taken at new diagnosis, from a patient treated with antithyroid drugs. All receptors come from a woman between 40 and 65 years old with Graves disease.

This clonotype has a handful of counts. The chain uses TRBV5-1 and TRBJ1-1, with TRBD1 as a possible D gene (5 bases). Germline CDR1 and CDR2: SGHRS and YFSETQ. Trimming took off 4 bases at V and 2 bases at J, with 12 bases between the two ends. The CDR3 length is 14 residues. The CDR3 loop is CASSPGWDNTEAFF. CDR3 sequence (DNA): TGCGCCAGCAGCCCCGGATGGGACAACACTGAAGCTTTCTTT. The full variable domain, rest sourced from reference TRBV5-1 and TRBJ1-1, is KAGVTQTPRYLIKTRGQQVTLSCSPISGHRSVSWYQQTPGQGLQFLFEYFSETQRNKGNFPGRFSGRQFSNSRSEMNVSTLELGDSALYLCASSPGWDNTEAFFGQGTRLTVV.

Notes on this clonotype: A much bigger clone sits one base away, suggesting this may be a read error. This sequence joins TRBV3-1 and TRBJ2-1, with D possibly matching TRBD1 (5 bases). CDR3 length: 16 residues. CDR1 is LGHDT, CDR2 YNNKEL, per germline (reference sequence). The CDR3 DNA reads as TGCGCCAGCAGCCATCCGGGCAGGGTGGCATTATATGAGCAGTTCTTC. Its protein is CASSHPGRVALYEQFF.

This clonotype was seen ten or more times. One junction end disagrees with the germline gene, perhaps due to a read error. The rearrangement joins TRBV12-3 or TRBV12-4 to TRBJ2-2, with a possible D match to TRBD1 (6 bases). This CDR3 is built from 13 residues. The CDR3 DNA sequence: TGTGCCAGCAGCTTAGCAGGGGTCGGGGAGCTGTTTTTT. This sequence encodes CASSLAGVGELFF.

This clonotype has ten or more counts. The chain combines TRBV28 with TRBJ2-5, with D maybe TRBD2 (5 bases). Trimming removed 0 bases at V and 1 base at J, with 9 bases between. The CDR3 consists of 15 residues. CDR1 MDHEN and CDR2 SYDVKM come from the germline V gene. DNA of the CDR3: TGTGCCAGCAGTTTATGGACGGGAAGCCAAGAGACCCAGTACTTC. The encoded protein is CASSLWTGSQETQYF.

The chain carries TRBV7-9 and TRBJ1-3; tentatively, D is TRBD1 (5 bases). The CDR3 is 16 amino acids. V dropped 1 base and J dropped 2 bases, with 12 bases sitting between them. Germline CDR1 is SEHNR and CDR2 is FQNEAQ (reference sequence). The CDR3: CASSLVSGLPGNTIYF. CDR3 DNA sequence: TGTGCCAGCAGCTTAGTATCAGGGCTTCCTGGAAACACCATATATTTT. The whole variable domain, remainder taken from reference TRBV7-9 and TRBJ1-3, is DTGVSQNPRHKITKRGQNVTFRCDPISEHNRLYWYRQTLGQGPEFLTYFQNEAQLEKSRLLSDRFSAERPKGSFSTLEIQRTEQGDSAMYLCASSLVSGLPGNTIYFGEGSWLTVV.

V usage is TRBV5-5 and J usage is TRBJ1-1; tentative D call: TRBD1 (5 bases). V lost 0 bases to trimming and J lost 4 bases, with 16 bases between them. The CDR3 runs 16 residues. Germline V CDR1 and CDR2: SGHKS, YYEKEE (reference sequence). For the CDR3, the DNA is TGTGCCAGCAGCTTGGGGGGGTTGGGGTTGGGCACTGAAGCTTTCTTT. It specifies CASSLGGLGLGTEAFF.

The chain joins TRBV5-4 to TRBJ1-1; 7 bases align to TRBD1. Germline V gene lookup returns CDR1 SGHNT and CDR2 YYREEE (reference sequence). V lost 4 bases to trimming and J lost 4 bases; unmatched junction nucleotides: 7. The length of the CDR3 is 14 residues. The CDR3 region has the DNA TGTGCCAGCAGCGTAGGGGGCCCCGTCACTGAAGCTTTCTTT. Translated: CASSVGGPVTEAFF.

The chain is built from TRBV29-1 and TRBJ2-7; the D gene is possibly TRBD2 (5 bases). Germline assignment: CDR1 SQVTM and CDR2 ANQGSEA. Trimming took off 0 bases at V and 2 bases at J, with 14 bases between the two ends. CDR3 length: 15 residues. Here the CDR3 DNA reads TGCAGCGTTGAAGATCCCCTCACCGGGGCCTACGAGCAGTACTTC. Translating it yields CSVEDPLTGAYEQYF.

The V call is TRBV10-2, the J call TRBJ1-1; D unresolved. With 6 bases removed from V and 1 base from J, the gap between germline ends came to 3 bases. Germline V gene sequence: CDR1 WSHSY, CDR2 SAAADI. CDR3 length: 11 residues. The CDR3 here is CASRWNTEAFF. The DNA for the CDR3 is TGCGCCAGCAGATGGAACACTGAAGCTTTCTTT.

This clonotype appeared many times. The CDR3 DNA reads TGTGCCAGTTCTAGCGGGGGGGATCCAGATACGCAGTATTTT. Protein: CASSSGGDPDTQYF. The chain carries TRBV5-6 and TRBJ2-3, with TRBD2 matching 12 bases. J was trimmed by 4 bases and V by 8 bases; bases with no gene match: 5. In germline, CDR1 is SGHDT, CDR2 YYEEEE. This CDR3 has 14 residues.

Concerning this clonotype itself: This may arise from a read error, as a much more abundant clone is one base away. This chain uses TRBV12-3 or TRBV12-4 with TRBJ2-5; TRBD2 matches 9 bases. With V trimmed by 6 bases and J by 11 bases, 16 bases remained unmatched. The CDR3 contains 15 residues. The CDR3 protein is CASSVAGTSSNEQYF. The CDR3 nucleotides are TGTGCCAGCAGCGTTGCCGGGACTAGCAGCAATGAGCAGTACTTC.

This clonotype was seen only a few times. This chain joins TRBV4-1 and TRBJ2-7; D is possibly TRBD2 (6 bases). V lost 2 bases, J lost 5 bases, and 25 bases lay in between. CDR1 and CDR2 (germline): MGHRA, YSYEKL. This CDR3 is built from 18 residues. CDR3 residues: CASSQLWAGIGKIDEQYF. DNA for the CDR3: TGCGCCAGCAGCCAACTTTGGGCGGGGATAGGGAAGATCGACGAGCAGTACTTC.

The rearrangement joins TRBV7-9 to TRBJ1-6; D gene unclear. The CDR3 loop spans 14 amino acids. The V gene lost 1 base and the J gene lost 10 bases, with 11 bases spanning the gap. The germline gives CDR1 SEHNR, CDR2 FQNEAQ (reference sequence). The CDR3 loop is CASSLDLAQSPLHF. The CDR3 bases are TGTGCCAGCAGCTTAGACCTGGCCCAGTCACCCCTCCACTTT.

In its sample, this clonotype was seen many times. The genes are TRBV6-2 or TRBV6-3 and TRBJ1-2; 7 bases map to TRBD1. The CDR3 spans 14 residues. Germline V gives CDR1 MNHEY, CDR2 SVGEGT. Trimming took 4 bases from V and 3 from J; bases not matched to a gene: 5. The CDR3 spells CASSSSTGHYGYTF. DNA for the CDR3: TGTGCCAGCAGTTCCTCGACAGGGCACTATGGCTACACCTTC.

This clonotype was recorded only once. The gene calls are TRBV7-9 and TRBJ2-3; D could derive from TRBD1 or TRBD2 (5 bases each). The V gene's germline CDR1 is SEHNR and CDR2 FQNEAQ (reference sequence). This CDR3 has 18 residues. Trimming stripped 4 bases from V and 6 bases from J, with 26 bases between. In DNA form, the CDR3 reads TGTGCCAGCAGCTACACGCGACCGAGGGACCGGGATGGGGATACGCAGTATTTT. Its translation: CASSYTRPRDRDGDTQYF.

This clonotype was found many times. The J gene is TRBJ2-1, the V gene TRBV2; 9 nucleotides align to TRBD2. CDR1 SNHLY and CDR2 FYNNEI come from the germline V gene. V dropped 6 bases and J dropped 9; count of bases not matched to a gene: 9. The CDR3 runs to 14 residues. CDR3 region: CASRGLAVGGEQFF. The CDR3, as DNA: TGTGCCAGCAGGGGACTAGCCGTGGGTGGTGAGCAGTTCTTC.

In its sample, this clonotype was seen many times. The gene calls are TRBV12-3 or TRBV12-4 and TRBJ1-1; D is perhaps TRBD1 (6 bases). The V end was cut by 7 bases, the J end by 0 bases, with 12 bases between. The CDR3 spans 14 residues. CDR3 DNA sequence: TGTGCCAGCAACGAGGGGGTCATGAACACTGAAGCTTTCTTT. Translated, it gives CASNEGVMNTEAFF.

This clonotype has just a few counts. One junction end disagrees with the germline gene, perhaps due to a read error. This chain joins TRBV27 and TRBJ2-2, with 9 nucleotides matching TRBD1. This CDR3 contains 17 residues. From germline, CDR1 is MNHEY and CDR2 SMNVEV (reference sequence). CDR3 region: CAGSLSGGTGKTGELFF. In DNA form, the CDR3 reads TGTGCCGGCAGTTTATCGGGCGGGACAGGGAAGACCGGGGAGCTGTTTTTT.

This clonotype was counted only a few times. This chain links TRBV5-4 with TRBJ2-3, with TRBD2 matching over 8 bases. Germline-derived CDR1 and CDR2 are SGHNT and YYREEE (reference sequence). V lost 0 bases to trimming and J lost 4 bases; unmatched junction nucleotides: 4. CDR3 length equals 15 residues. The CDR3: CASSLETSGADTQYF. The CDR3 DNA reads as TGTGCCAGCAGCTTGGAAACTAGCGGAGCAGATACGCAGTATTTT. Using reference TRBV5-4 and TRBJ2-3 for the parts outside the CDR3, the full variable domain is ETGVTQSPTHLIKTRGQQVTLRCSSQSGHNTVSWYQQALGQGPQFIFQYYREEENGRGNFPPRFSGLQFPNYSSELNVNALELDDSALYLCASSLETSGADTQYFGPGTRLTVL.

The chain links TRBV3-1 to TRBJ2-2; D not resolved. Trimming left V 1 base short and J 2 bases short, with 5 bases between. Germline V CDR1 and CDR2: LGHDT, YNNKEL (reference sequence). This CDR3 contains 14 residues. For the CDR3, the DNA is TGTGCCAGCAGCCAAGTCAGAAACACCGGGGAGCTGTTTTTT. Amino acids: CASSQVRNTGELFF.

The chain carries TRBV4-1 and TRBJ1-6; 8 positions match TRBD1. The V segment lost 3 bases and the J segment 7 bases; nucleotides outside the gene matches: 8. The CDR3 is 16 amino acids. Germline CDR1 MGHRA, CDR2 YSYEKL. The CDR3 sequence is CASSQPFAGGNSPLHF. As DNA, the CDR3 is TGCGCCAGCAGCCAGCCCTTCGCAGGGGGCAATTCACCCCTCCACTTT.

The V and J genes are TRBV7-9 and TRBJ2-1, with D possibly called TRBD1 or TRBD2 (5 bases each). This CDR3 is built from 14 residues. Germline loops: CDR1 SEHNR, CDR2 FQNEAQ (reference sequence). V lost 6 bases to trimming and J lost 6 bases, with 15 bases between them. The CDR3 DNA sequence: TGTGCCAGCAGAGGGACGGAGCTGGGCAATGAGCAGTTCTTC. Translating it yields CASRGTELGNEQFF.

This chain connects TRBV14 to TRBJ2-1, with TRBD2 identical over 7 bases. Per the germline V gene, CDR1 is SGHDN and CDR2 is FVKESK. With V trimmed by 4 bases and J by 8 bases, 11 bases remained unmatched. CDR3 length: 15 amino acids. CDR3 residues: CASSLGGTVRDEQFF. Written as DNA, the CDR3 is TGTGCCAGCAGCCTCGGGGGGACGGTTCGGGATGAGCAGTTCTTC.

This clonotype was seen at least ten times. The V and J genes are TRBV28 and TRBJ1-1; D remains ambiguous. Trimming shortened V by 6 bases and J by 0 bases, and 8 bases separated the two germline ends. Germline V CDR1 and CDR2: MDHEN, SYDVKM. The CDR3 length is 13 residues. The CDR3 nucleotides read TGTGCCAGCAGCTTAGGTATGAACACTGAAGCTTTCTTT. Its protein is CASSLGMNTEAFF. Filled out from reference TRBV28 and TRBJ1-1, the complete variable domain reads DVKVTQSSRYLVKRTGEKVFLECVQDMDHENMFWYRQDPGLGLRLIYFSYDVKMKEKGDIPEGYSVSREKKERFSLILESASTNQTSMYLCASSLGMNTEAFFGQGTRLTVV.

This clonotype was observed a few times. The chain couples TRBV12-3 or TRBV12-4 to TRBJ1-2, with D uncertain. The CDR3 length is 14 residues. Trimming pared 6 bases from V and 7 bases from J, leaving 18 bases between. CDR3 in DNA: TGTGCCAGCAGCCACCCCTCCCGCGGTCGTGGCTACACCTTC. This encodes CASSHPSRGRGYTF.

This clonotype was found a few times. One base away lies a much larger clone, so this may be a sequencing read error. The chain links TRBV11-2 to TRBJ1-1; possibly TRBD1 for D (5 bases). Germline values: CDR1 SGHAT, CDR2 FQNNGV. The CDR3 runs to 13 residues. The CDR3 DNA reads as TGTGCCAGCAGCCCTAGGACGGACACTGAAGCTCTCTTT. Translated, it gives CASSPRTDTEALF.

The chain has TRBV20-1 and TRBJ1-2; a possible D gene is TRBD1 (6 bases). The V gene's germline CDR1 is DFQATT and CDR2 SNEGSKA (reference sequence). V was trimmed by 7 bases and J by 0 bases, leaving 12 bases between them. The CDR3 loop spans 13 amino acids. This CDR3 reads CSVLQGPNYGYTF. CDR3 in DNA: TGCAGTGTCTTACAGGGACCTAACTATGGCTACACCTTC.

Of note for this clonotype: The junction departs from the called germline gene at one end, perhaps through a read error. The CDR3 DNA follows: TGTGCCACCAGCAGAGAGGGCAGGGGTCAGCTCCAGCATTTT. Its translation: CATSREGRGQLQHF. This chain joins TRBV15 and TRBJ1-5; D may be TRBD1 (6 bases). Germline CDR1 and CDR2: LNHNV and YYDKDF (reference sequence). This CDR3 has 14 amino acids.

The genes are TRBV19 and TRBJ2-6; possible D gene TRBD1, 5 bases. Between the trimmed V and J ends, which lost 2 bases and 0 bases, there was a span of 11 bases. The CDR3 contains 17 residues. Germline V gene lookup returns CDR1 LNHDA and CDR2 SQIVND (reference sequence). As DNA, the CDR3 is TGTGCCAGTAGTATACAAGGACATATCTCTGGGGCCAACGTCCTGACTTTC. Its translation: CASSIQGHISGANVLTF.

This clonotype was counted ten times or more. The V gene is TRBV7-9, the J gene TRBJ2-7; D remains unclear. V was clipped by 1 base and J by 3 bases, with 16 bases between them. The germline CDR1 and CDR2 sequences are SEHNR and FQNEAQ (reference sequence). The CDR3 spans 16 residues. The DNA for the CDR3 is TGTGCCAGCAGCTTAGTATGGGCAGACATTCTCTACGAGCAGTACTTC. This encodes CASSLVWADILYEQYF.

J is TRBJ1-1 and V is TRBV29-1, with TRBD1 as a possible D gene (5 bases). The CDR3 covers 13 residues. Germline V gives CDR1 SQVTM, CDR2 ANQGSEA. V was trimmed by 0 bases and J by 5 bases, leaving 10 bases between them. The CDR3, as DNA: TGCAGCGTTGAAGATCTGGGGGGAACTGAAGCTTTCTTT. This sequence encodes CSVEDLGGTEAFF. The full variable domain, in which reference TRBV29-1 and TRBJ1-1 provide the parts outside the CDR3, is SAVISQKPSRDICQRGTSLTIQCQVDSQVTMMFWYRQQPGQSLTLIATANQGSEATYESGFVIDKFPISRPNLTFSTLTVSNMSPEDSSIYLCSVEDLGGTEAFFGQGTRLTVV.

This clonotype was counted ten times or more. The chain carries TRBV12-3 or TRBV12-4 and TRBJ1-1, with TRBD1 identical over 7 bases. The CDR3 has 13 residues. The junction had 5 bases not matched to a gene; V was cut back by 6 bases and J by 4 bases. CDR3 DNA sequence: TGTGCCAGCAGGATCAGGGGGGCCACTGAAGCTTTCTTT. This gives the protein CASRIRGATEAFF.